The rows below give T cell receptor beta chains drawn from one sample of a study of regulatory T cells in long-lasting Graves disease. TCRdb ran MiXCR on the multiplex PCR reads and lists one entry per CDR3 protein. The sample comprises 420,000 or so distinct CDR3 sequences, less than 20% of which are singletons, and approximately 22% rests with the top ten. These data are also associated with another study on T cells in Graves' hyperthyroidism and ophthalmopathy.

This material consisted of peripheral blood mononuclear cells (PBMCs), taken at new diagnosis, from a patient treated with antithyroid drugs. These receptor sequences come from a woman aged 18-29 years with Graves disease. Both conserved end residues are part of each CDR3. The D gene is left open where the match is weak. Rows may omit the clone size; those that give it use once, few, many or a size class.

v_gene: TRBV6-1; d_gene: NA; j_gene: TRBJ2-2; abundance: NA; CDR3aa: CASSQASGGGTGELFF; CDR3nt: TGTGCCAGCAGTCAAGCTAGCGGAGGGGGGACCGGGGAGCTGTTTTTT
v_gene: TRBV4-2; d_gene: TRBD2; j_gene: TRBJ2-3; abundance: NA; CDR3aa: CASSQDGLAGVDTQYF; CDR3nt: TGTGCCAGCAGCCAAGATGGGCTAGCGGGAGTGGATACGCAGTATTTT
v_gene: TRBV7-2; d_gene: TRBD2; j_gene: TRBJ2-7; abundance: many; CDR3aa: CASSLVALAGASYEQYF; CDR3nt: TGTGCCAGCAGCTTAGTGGCGCTAGCGGGGGCCTCCTACGAGCAGTACTTC
v_gene: TRBV7-3; d_gene: NA; j_gene: TRBJ2-3; abundance: few; CDR3aa: CASSLGPGYGTDTQYF; CDR3nt: TGTGCCAGCAGCCTGGGTCCAGGGTACGGGACAGATACGCAGTATTTT
v_gene: TRBV7-9; d_gene: NA; j_gene: TRBJ2-7; abundance: many; CDR3aa: CASSLMGKAPYEQYF; CDR3nt: TGTGCCAGCAGCTTAATGGGGAAGGCCCCCTACGAGCAGTACTTC
v_gene: TRBV15; d_gene: TRBD1; j_gene: TRBJ1-1; abundance: NA; CDR3aa: CATTTGSNTEAFF; CDR3nt: TGTGCCACCACGACAGGGTCGAACACTGAAGCTTTCTTT
v_gene: TRBV13; d_gene: NA; j_gene: TRBJ2-7; abundance: many; CDR3aa: CASSLRRGPGSSYEQYF; CDR3nt: TGTGCCAGCAGCTTAAGGCGTGGTCCGGGGAGCTCCTACGAGCAGTACTTC
v_gene: TRBV4-1; d_gene: TRBD2; j_gene: TRBJ2-5; abundance: NA; CDR3aa: CASSLGLDETQYF; CDR3nt: TGCGCCAGCAGCCTCGGACTAGACGAGACCCAGTACTTC
v_gene: TRBV28; d_gene: TRBD1; j_gene: TRBJ2-2; abundance: NA; CDR3aa: CASSANQGASIGELFF; CDR3nt: TGTGCCAGCAGTGCAAACCAGGGGGCATCAATCGGGGAGCTGTTTTTT
v_gene: TRBV30; d_gene: NA; j_gene: TRBJ1-1; abundance: many; CDR3aa: CAWSPLGDRRNTEAFF; CDR3nt: TGTGCCTGGAGCCCACTGGGGGACCGAAGGAACACTGAAGCTTTCTTT
v_gene: TRBV11-2; d_gene: TRBD2; j_gene: TRBJ2-7; abundance: few; CDR3aa: CASRPKTSGIYEQYF; CDR3nt: TGTGCCAGCAGACCAAAGACTAGCGGGATCTACGAGCAGTACTTC
v_gene: TRBV29-1; d_gene: TRBD1; j_gene: TRBJ1-2; abundance: few; CDR3aa: CSVRRDSYGYTF; CDR3nt: TGCAGCGTTCGCCGGGACAGCTATGGCTACACCTTC
v_gene: TRBV6-1; d_gene: NA; j_gene: TRBJ1-5; abundance: many; CDR3aa: CASSLALHSNQPQHF; CDR3nt: TGTGCCAGCAGCCTTGCTCTCCATAGCAATCAGCCCCAGCATTTT
v_gene: TRBV12-3/TRBV12-4; d_gene: TRBD1; j_gene: TRBJ1-2; abundance: few; CDR3aa: CASSSHPGTGYGYTF; CDR3nt: TGTGCCAGCAGTTCACACCCCGGGACAGGGTATGGCTACACCTTC
v_gene: TRBV20-1; d_gene: NA; j_gene: TRBJ1-2; abundance: many; CDR3aa: CSARFERKGNGYTF; CDR3nt: TGCAGTGCAAGATTCGAGAGGAAGGGCAATGGCTACACCTTC
v_gene: TRBV29-1; d_gene: NA; j_gene: TRBJ2-2; abundance: NA; CDR3aa: CSALLQTGELFF; CDR3nt: TGCAGCGCACTACTACAAACCGGGGAGCTGTTTTTT
v_gene: TRBV19; d_gene: NA; j_gene: TRBJ2-2; abundance: few; CDR3aa: CASSITGSTEELFF; CDR3nt: TGTGCCAGTAGTATTACAGGGAGCACCGAGGAGCTGTTTTTT
v_gene: TRBV6-1; d_gene: NA; j_gene: TRBJ2-1; abundance: many; CDR3aa: CASRGPGPYNEQFF; CDR3nt: TGTGCCAGCAGGGGCCCTGGCCCCTACAATGAGCAGTTCTTC
v_gene: TRBV20-1; d_gene: NA; j_gene: TRBJ2-1; abundance: few; CDR3aa: CSAEDSAAGYNKQFF; CDR3nt: TGCAGTGCTGAGGACTCCGCTGCCGGGTACAATAAGCAGTTCTTC
v_gene: TRBV9; d_gene: NA; j_gene: TRBJ2-3; abundance: many; CDR3aa: CASSVQPQHTLTDTQYF; CDR3nt: TGTGCCAGCAGCGTCCAGCCACAGCATACCCTCACAGATACGCAGTATTTT
v_gene: TRBV2; d_gene: NA; j_gene: TRBJ1-2; abundance: many; CDR3aa: CASSLDSVNGYTF; CDR3nt: TGTGCCAGCAGTTTGGACAGCGTAAATGGCTACACCTTC
v_gene: TRBV6-2/TRBV6-3; d_gene: NA; j_gene: TRBJ1-1; abundance: many; CDR3aa: CASSYSRGNTEAFF; CDR3nt: TGTGCCAGCAGTTACTCGAGAGGGAACACTGAAGCTTTCTTT
v_gene: TRBV7-2; d_gene: TRBD2; j_gene: TRBJ2-3; abundance: many; CDR3aa: CASSLWAGGGTDTQYF; CDR3nt: TGTGCCAGCAGCTTATGGGCGGGAGGAGGCACAGATACGCAGTATTTT
v_gene: TRBV11-2; d_gene: TRBD2; j_gene: TRBJ2-3; abundance: many; CDR3aa: CASNPGGTSSTDTQYF; CDR3nt: TGTGCCAGCAACCCGGGCGGGACTAGCTCAACAGATACGCAGTATTTT
v_gene: TRBV30; d_gene: NA; j_gene: TRBJ1-4; abundance: few; CDR3aa: CAWRYTRGGTNEKLFF; CDR3nt: TGTGCCTGGAGGTACACCCGCGGGGGTACTAATGAAAAACTGTTTTTT
v_gene: TRBV7-6; d_gene: NA; j_gene: TRBJ2-7; abundance: many; CDR3aa: CASTQNPGLPGRIRSYEQYF; CDR3nt: TGTGCCAGCACCCAGAACCCAGGCTTGCCGGGACGGATCCGATCTTACGAGCAGTACTTC
v_gene: TRBV3-1; d_gene: TRBD2; j_gene: TRBJ2-5; abundance: few; CDR3aa: CASSQGPGGETQYF; CDR3nt: TGTGCCAGCAGCCAAGGTCCGGGGGGGGAGACCCAGTACTTC
v_gene: TRBV7-9; d_gene: TRBD1; j_gene: TRBJ2-7; abundance: many; CDR3aa: CASSFGQGREQYF; CDR3nt: TGTGCCAGCAGCTTTGGACAGGGAAGGGAGCAGTACTTC
v_gene: TRBV12-5; d_gene: NA; j_gene: TRBJ2-3; abundance: many; CDR3aa: CASGLALDLPITQYF; CDR3nt: TGTGCTAGTGGTTTGGCCCTTGATTTGCCGATCACGCAGTATTTT
v_gene: TRBV18; d_gene: NA; j_gene: TRBJ2-5; abundance: many; CDR3aa: CASSQDSGGTQYF; CDR3nt: TGTGCCAGCTCCCAGGACAGTGGGGGGACCCAGTACTTC
v_gene: TRBV18; d_gene: NA; j_gene: TRBJ1-6; abundance: few; CDR3aa: CASSPDGGRNSPLHF; CDR3nt: TGTGCCAGCTCACCGGATGGGGGAAGGAACTCACCCCTCCACTTT
v_gene: TRBV11-2; d_gene: TRBD1; j_gene: TRBJ2-4; abundance: NA; CDR3aa: CASSLDRTGNIQYF; CDR3nt: TGTGCCAGCAGCTTAGACCGGACAGGAAACATTCAGTACTTC
v_gene: TRBV29-1; d_gene: TRBD2; j_gene: TRBJ2-7; abundance: NA; CDR3aa: CGVEGGWGGRSYEQYF; CDR3nt: TGCGGCGTTGAAGGAGGCTGGGGCGGGAGATCCTACGAGCAGTACTTC
v_gene: TRBV28; d_gene: NA; j_gene: TRBJ1-6; abundance: NA; CDR3aa: CASSLDSRDNSPLHF; CDR3nt: TGTGCCAGCAGTTTAGACAGTCGGGATAATTCACCCCTCCACTTT
v_gene: TRBV28; d_gene: NA; j_gene: TRBJ1-6; abundance: NA; CDR3aa: CASSLREKRAPLHF; CDR3nt: TGTGCCAGCAGTCTTCGAGAGAAGAGGGCACCCCTCCACTTT
v_gene: TRBV28; d_gene: NA; j_gene: TRBJ2-7; abundance: many; CDR3aa: CASRVPGSSYEQYF; CDR3nt: TGTGCCAGCAGGGTACCGGGGTCCTCCTACGAGCAGTACTTC
v_gene: TRBV2; d_gene: TRBD1; j_gene: TRBJ2-7; abundance: many; CDR3aa: CASQRQGAYEQYF; CDR3nt: TGTGCCAGTCAGCGTCAGGGGGCCTACGAGCAGTACTTC
v_gene: TRBV28; d_gene: TRBD1; j_gene: TRBJ1-2; abundance: NA; CDR3aa: CASSPHEGTGRNGYTF; CDR3nt: TGTGCCAGCAGTCCCCACGAGGGGACAGGGAGAAATGGCTACACCTTC
v_gene: TRBV3-1; d_gene: NA; j_gene: TRBJ2-3; abundance: many; CDR3aa: CASSPITTDTQYF; CDR3nt: TGTGCCAGCAGCCCAATCACTACAGATACGCAGTATTTT
v_gene: TRBV2; d_gene: TRBD2; j_gene: TRBJ2-7; abundance: many; CDR3aa: CASSEDLAGVEQYF; CDR3nt: TGTGCCAGCAGTGAAGACCTAGCGGGAGTCGAGCAGTACTTC
v_gene: TRBV6-1; d_gene: TRBD2; j_gene: TRBJ2-2; abundance: NA; CDR3aa: CASMGLAGGAGELFF; CDR3nt: TGTGCCAGCATGGGACTAGCGGGAGGGGCCGGGGAGCTGTTTTTT
v_gene: TRBV2; d_gene: TRBD2; j_gene: TRBJ2-1; abundance: many; CDR3aa: CASSEERLAGEFF; CDR3nt: TGTGCCAGCAGTGAAGAACGACTAGCGGGGGAGTTCTTC
v_gene: TRBV28; d_gene: TRBD1; j_gene: TRBJ2-1; abundance: few; CDR3aa: CASSLQGQGKSEQFF; CDR3nt: TGTGCCAGCAGCCTCCAGGGACAGGGAAAGAGTGAGCAGTTCTTC
v_gene: TRBV6-2/TRBV6-3; d_gene: TRBD2; j_gene: TRBJ2-3; abundance: many; CDR3aa: CASSSRSGGTDTQYF; CDR3nt: TGTGCCAGCAGCAGCCGAAGCGGGGGCACAGATACGCAGTATTTT
v_gene: TRBV27; d_gene: NA; j_gene: TRBJ2-7; abundance: many; CDR3aa: CASSSKEGPNEQYF; CDR3nt: TGTGCCAGCAGTTCCAAGGAGGGCCCAAACGAGCAGTACTTC
v_gene: TRBV7-9; d_gene: TRBD2; j_gene: TRBJ2-1; abundance: NA; CDR3aa: CASSNSSGRANEQFF; CDR3nt: TGTGCCAGCAGCAACTCTAGCGGGAGGGCCAATGAGCAGTTCTTC
v_gene: TRBV18; d_gene: NA; j_gene: TRBJ2-3; abundance: many; CDR3aa: CASSATDYLSTDTQYF; CDR3nt: TGTGCCAGCTCAGCTACGGACTATTTGTCCACAGATACGCAGTATTTT
v_gene: TRBV20-1; d_gene: NA; j_gene: TRBJ2-1; abundance: many; CDR3aa: CSAQSVNEQFF; CDR3nt: TGCAGTGCCCAATCCGTCAATGAGCAGTTCTTC